What follows are 18 T cell receptor beta chains derived from one specimen sequenced in a study of cytomegalovirus exposure and HLA in healthy donors. The PCR had 60 Vbeta and 13 Jbeta primers. Only in-frame clones appear in the TCRdb table, and some are missing; sequencing was by immunoSEQ multiplex PCR. Of 60,000 to 95,000 clones listed, around 80% are singletons. Source material: PBMCs. The receptors were sampled from a man in his 70s in good health and CMV-seropositive.

The chain couples TRBV4-3 to TRBJ1-2, with 8 positions matching TRBD1. J was trimmed by 2 bases and V by 1 base; bases with no gene match: 3. This CDR3 spans 15 amino acids. Per the germline V gene, CDR1 is LGHNA and CDR2 is YSLEER. CDR3 nucleotides: TGCGCCAGCAGCCAAGCAGGGGGCGGGAACTATGGCTACACCTTC. The encoded protein is CASSQAGGGNYGYTF.

V is TRBV7-2 and J is TRBJ2-7, with no clear D. The CDR3 spans 12 residues. Trimming pared 5 bases from V and 2 bases from J, leaving 7 bases between. Germline V lookup: CDR1 SGHTA, CDR2 FQGNSA. The chain's CDR3 is CASSDSTYEQYF. CDR3 nucleotides: TGTGCCAGCAGCGACTCCACCTACGAGCAGTACTTC.

This chain joins TRBV25-1 and TRBJ1-2; TRBD1 aligns across 9 bases. This CDR3 has 15 amino acids. V gave up 5 bases and J gave up 7 bases; unmatched junction bases: 11. Germline CDR1 reads MGHDK; CDR2 reads SYGVNS. The CDR3 bases are TGTGCCAGCAGTCCCCAGGGACAGGGTTTGTCTGGCTACACCTTC. Protein sequence: CASSPQGQGLSGYTF.

The J gene is TRBJ2-7, the V gene TRBV28, with 7 bases that match TRBD2. V lost 10 bases to trimming and J lost 1 base; unmatched junction nucleotides: 7. This CDR3 comprises 13 residues. CDR1 is MDHEN, CDR2 SYDVKM, per germline. CDR3 nucleotide sequence: TGTGCCACCTCCCCAGCGGGATCCTACGAGCAGTACTTC. Its protein product is CATSPAGSYEQYF.

The V and J genes are TRBV28 and TRBJ1-5; D unresolved. V was cut by 4 bases and J by 2 bases, with 3 bases left in between. The CDR3 spans 12 residues. From germline, CDR1 is MDHEN and CDR2 SYDVKM. The CDR3, as DNA: TGTGCCAGCAGTTCCGGCAATCAGCCCCAGCATTTT. Its translation: CASSSGNQPQHF.

This clone was seen more than once but under ten times. Here the CDR3 reads CASSLGGTGANVLTF. The CDR3 DNA is TGCGCCAGCAGCTTGGGAGGGACTGGGGCCAACGTCCTGACTTTC. This chain connects TRBV5-1 to TRBJ2-6; D perhaps matches TRBD2 (5 bases). Between the trimmed V and J ends, which lost 0 bases and 2 bases, there was a span of 6 bases. The CDR3 totals 15 residues. CDR1 and CDR2 (germline): SGHRS, YFSETQ.

The V and J genes are TRBV25-1 and TRBJ2-5; 11 bases align to TRBD2. The J segment lost 4 bases and the V segment lost 3 bases, leaving 1 base of the junction unmatched. CDR3 length: 14 amino acids. CDR1 and CDR2 from the germline V gene are MGHDK and SYGVNS. CDR3 residues: CASSELAGGETQYF. In DNA, the CDR3 is TGTGCCAGCAGTGAGCTAGCGGGAGGAGAGACCCAGTACTTC.

J is TRBJ2-1 and V is TRBV19; TRBD2 is a possible D gene (5 bases). The germline V gene encodes CDR1 LNHDA and CDR2 SQIVND (reference sequence). With 8 bases removed from V and 9 bases from J, the gap between germline ends came to 14 bases. The CDR3 is made up of 12 amino acids. The CDR3 loop is CASARSEVEQFF. In DNA form, the CDR3 reads TGTGCCAGTGCTCGGTCGGAGGTTGAGCAGTTCTTC.

J is TRBJ2-3 and V is TRBV11-2, with D possibly being TRBD1 (6 bases). Germline-derived CDR1 and CDR2 are SGHAT and FQNNGV. CDR3 length equals 14 residues. V was pared by 5 bases and J by 6 bases, with 15 bases between. The CDR3: CASSPGQLVDTQYF. CDR3 in DNA: TGTGCCAGCAGCCCAGGACAGCTCGTGGATACGCAGTATTTT.

The V gene is TRBV5-1, the J gene TRBJ2-3; tentative D call: TRBD2 (5 bases). Germline assignment: CDR1 SGHRS and CDR2 YFSETQ. CDR3 size: 15 residues. Between the trimmed V and J ends, which lost 4 bases and 3 bases, there was a span of 15 bases. In nucleotides, the CDR3 is TGCGCCAGCAGCCAGCTAGCCGTCGGGACAGATACGCAGTATTTT. It encodes CASSQLAVGTDTQYF.

This sequence joins TRBV11-2 and TRBJ2-1; D is uncertain. V was shortened by 6 bases and J by 7 bases, with 10 bases between the two germline ends. Per germline, CDR1 SGHAT and CDR2 FQNNGV. CDR3 length: 12 residues. This chain's CDR3 is CASSALVNEQFF. The CDR3 coding sequence is TGTGCCAGCAGTGCCCTAGTAAATGAGCAGTTCTTC.

The V gene is TRBV21-1, the J gene TRBJ2-7; the table calls TRBD1, which could not be checked here. TRBV21-1 is a recognized pseudogene. The CDR3 contains 16 residues. The CDR3 here is CASREQGARIAYQQYF. In nucleotides, the CDR3 is TGTGCCAGCAGGGAACAGGGGGCCCGTATCGCGTACCAGCAGTACTTC.

The chain is built from TRBV5-1 and TRBJ2-7; 9 bases fit TRBD1. Germline CDR1 reads SGHRS; CDR2 reads YFSETQ. This CDR3 is built from 15 residues. V was clipped by 7 bases and J by 3 bases; unmatched bases: 11. As DNA, the CDR3 is TGCGCCAGCCAATCCGGGACAGGGTCTCTCTACGAGCAGTACTTC. It codes for CASQSGTGSLYEQYF. Complete variable domain (other parts from reference TRBV5-1 and TRBJ2-7): KAGVTQTPRYLIKTRGQQVTLSCSPISGHRSVSWYQQTPGQGLQFLFEYFSETQRNKGNFPGRFSGRQFSNSRSEMNVSTLELGDSALYLCASQSGTGSLYEQYFGPGTRLTVT.

The chain has TRBV5-1 and TRBJ2-5, with D possibly TRBD2 on 5 matching bases. The germline gives CDR1 SGHRS, CDR2 YFSETQ. This CDR3 comprises 12 residues. Trimming removed 6 bases at V and 5 bases at J, with 11 bases between. The CDR3 reads CASNEGWETQYF. CDR3 in DNA: TGCGCCAGCAACGAGGGTTGGGAGACCCAGTACTTC.

The CDR3 loop is CASSYRGQGDYEQYF. Here the CDR3 DNA reads TGTGCCAGCAGCTACCGGGGACAGGGGGACTACGAGCAGTACTTC. This chain uses TRBV7-9 with TRBJ2-7, with 11 bases lining up with TRBD1. J gave up 3 bases and V 4 bases, and 5 bases lay outside the gene matches. This CDR3 is 15 amino acids long. Looked up from germline, CDR1 is SEHNR and CDR2 is FQNEAQ (reference sequence).

V and J are TRBV7-9 and TRBJ2-5; possible D gene TRBD1, 7 bases. CDR1 is SEHNR, CDR2 FQNEAQ, per germline (reference sequence). The CDR3 is 14 residues long. Trimming removed 2 bases from V and 4 bases from J, with 11 bases in between. The CDR3 reads CASSLRQGGETQYF. CDR3 DNA: TGTGCCAGCAGCTTACGACAGGGAGGAGAGACCCAGTACTTC.

The V gene is TRBV19, the J gene TRBJ1-2; 8 bases fit TRBD1. In germline, CDR1 is LNHDA, CDR2 SQIVND (reference sequence). The CDR3 covers 16 residues. Trimming removed 4 bases from V and 5 bases from J; junction bases left unmatched: 12. In DNA form, the CDR3 reads TGTGCCAGTAGTACTCCACGACAGGGGATCGGGTATGGCTACACCTTC. This sequence encodes CASSTPRQGIGYGYTF.

In this sample, this clone turned up a few times. This sequence joins TRBV7-5 and TRBJ1-6; TRBD1, the table's D call, was not compared with the DNA. TRBV7-5 is tagged as a pseudogene. The CDR3 has 18 amino acids. The CDR3 reads CVRSLPKQASSYNSPLHF. The CDR3 DNA reads as TGTGTCAGAAGCTTACCCAAACAGGCAAGCTCCTATAATTCACCCCTCCACTTT.